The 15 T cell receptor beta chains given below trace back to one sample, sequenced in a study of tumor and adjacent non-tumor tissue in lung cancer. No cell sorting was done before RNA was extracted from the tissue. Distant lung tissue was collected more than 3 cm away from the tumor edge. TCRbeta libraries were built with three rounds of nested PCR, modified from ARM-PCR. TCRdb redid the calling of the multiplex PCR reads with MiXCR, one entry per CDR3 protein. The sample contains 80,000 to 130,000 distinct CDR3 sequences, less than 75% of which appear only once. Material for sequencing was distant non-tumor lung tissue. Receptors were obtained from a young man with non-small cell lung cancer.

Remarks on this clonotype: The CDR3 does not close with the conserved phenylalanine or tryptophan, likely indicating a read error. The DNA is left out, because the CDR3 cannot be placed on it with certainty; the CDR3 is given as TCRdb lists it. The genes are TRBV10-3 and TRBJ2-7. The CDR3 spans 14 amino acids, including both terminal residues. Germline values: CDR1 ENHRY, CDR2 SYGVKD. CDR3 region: CAISEPNWDGELYL.

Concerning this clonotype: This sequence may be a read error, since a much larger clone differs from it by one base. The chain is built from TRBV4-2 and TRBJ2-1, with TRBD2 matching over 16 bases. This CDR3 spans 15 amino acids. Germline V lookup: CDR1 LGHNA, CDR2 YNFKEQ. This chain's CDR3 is CASGQGLAGGEEQFF. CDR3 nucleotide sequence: TGTGCCAGCGGCCAGGGACTAGCGGGGGGGGAAGAGCAGTTCTTC.

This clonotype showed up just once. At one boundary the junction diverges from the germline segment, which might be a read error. The CDR3 sequence is CSARSSGGHEQYF. The CDR3, as DNA: TGCAGTGCTAGATCCAGCGGGGGTCACGAGCAGTACTTT. The chain recombines TRBV20-1 with TRBJ2-7; 8 nucleotides line up with TRBD2. Germline-derived CDR1 and CDR2 are DFQATT and SNEGSKA (reference sequence). The CDR3 has 13 amino acids.

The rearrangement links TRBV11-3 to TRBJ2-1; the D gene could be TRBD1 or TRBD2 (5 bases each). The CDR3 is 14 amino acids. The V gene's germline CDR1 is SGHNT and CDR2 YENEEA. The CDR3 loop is CTTSERQGVGEQFF. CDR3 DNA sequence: TGTACCACCAGCGAAAGGCAGGGAGTGGGTGAGCAGTTCTTC. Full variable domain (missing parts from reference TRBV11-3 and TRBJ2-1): EAGVVQSPRYKIIEKKQPVAFWCNPISGHNTLYWYLQNLGQGPELLIRYENEEAVDDSQLPKDRFSAERLKGVDSTLKIQPAELGDSAVYLCTTSERQGVGEQFFGPGTRLTVL.

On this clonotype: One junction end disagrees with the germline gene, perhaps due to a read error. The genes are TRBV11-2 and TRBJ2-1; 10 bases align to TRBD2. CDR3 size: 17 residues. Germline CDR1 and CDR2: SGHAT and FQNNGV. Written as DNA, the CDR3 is TGTGCCAGCAGTCCCCCTAGCGGGAGAAGATCCTACAATGAACAGCTCTTC. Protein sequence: CASSPPSGRRSYNEQLF.

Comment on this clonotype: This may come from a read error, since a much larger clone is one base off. The CDR3 region is CVSGLGDAYNEQFF. The CDR3 coding sequence is TGTGTTAGTGGTTTGGGAGACGCCTACAATGAGCAGTTCTTC. The V call is TRBV12-5, the J call TRBJ2-1, with a tentative D call TRBD2 (5 bases). Germline assignment: CDR1 LGHNT and CDR2 FRNRAP. The CDR3 loop spans 14 amino acids.

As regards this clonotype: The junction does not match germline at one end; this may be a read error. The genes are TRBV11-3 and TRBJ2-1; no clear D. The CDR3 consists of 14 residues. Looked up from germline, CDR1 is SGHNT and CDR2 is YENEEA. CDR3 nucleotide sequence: TGTGCCAGCAAAACAAGGTCGAAATACAATGAGCAGTCCTTC. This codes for CASKTRSKYNEQSF. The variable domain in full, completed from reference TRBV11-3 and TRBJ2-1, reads EAGVVQSPRYKIIEKKQPVAFWCNPISGHNTLYWYLQNLGQGPELLIRYENEEAVDDSQLPKDRFSAERLKGVDSTLKIQPAELGDSAVYLCASKTRSKYNEQSFGPGTRLTVL.

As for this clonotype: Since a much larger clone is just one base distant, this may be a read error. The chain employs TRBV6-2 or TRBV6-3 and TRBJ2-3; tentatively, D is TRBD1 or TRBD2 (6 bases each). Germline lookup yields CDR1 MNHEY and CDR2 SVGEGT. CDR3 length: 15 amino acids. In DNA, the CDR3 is TGTGCCAGCAGTCGAGGGGGACTCATCACAGATACGCGGTATTTT. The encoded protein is CASSRGGLITDTRYF.

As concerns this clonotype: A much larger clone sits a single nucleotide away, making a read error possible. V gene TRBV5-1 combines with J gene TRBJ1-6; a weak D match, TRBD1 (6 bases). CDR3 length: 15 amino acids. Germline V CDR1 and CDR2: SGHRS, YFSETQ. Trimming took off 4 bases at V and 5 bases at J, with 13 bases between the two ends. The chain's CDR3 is CASSQRGGDNSPLHF. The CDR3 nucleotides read TGCGCCAGCAGCCAGAGGGGGGGCGATAATTCACCCCTCCACTTT.

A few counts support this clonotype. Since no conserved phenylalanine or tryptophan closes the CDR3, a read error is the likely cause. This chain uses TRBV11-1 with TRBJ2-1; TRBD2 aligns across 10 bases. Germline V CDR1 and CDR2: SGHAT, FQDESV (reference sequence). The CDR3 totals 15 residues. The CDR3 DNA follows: TGTCCCAGCAGCTTAGCGGGAGGTATCTACAATGAGCAGTTCATC. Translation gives CPSSLAGGIYNEQFI.

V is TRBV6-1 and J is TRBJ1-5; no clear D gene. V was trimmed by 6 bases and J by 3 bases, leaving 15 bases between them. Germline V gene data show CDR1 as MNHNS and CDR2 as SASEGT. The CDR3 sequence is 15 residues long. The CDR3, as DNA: TGTGCCAGCAGGCAACTACGAGGGTTCAATCAGCCCCAGCATTTT. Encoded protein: CASRQLRGFNQPQHF.

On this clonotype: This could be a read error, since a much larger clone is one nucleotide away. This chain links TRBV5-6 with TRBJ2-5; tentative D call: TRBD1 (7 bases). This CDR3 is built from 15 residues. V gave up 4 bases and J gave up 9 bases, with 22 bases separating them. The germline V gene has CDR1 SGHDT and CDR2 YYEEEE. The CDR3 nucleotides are TGTGCCAGCAGCAGCTTAACCCGCCAGGGGGAGGCCCAGTACTTC. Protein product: CASSSLTRQGEAQYF.

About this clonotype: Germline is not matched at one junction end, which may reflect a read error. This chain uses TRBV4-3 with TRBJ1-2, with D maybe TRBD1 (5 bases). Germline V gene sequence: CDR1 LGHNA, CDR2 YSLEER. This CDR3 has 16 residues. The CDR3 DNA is TGTGCCAGCAGCCAAGAGGTCTCCGGGGCCGGTTATGGCTACACCTTC. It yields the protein CASSQEVSGAGYGYTF.

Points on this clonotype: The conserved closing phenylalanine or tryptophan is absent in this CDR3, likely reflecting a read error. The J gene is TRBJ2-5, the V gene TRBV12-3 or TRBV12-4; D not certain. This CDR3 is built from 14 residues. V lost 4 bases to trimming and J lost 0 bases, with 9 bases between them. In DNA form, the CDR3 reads TGTGCCAGCAGTTCGAGCTCCAACCAAGAGACCCAGTACGTC. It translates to CASSSSSNQETQYV.

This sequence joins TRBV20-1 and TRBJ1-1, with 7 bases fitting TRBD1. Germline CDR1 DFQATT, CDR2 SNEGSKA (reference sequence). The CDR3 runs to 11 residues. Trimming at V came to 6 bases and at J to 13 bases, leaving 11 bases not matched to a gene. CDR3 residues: CSARQLRQGFF. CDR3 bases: TGCAGTGCCAGACAGCTTCGACAGGGTTTCTTT.